This T cell receptor beta chain was observed in a study of cytomegalovirus exposure and HLA in healthy donors listed by TCRdb under 2017. About the study as a whole: According to a later analysis, the 120 or so validation repertoires were produced on the same platform as the 680 or so repertoires of the first cohort. The study was designed to test whether signatures of past pathogen exposure could be identified by cataloging public T cell receptors. To predict cytomegalovirus infection status, the study combined high-throughput TCR immunosequencing, statistical association of individual TCRs with disease status, and machine learning. Besides the first cohort of 666 subjects, a separate validation cohort made up of 120 different subjects was used.

Via the germline V gene, CDR1 is LGHNA and CDR2 YNFKEQ. V is cut by 0 bases and J by 12 bases, and the space between the germline ends is 12 bases. The CDR3 contains 13 residues, cysteine and phenylalanine counted. Here the CDR3 DNA is all that survives: 39 bases in frame from base 1. Libraries were built with the immunoSEQ multiplex PCR assay. For the original study's pipeline: A statistical classification framework was built for diagnosing cytomegalovirus status from the catalog of TCR beta chain sequences. TCRdb carries this immuneACCESS record with in-frame sequences only. Its versions omit some clonotypes, under half of them owing to an unresolved V gene in the studies checked, with the rest unexplained. Clone size and V and J calls were adopted from that table, with D and trimming inferred from the DNA. Within this sample are 150,000 to 250,000 clones, with 70% to 85% of them counted one time only. Around an eighth of the sample goes to the ten largest clones.

Separate from the approximately 670-subject first cohort, the validation cohort of about 110 subjects was the group to which the donors belonged. Results and caveats for the whole study, not just this receptor: The authors suggested that the approach could potentially be extended to other disease states and immunological phenotypes. The study gave a list of roughly 150 TCR beta chains associated with cytomegalovirus. The classifier was reported to diagnose cytomegalovirus status with high specificity and sensitivity in both the original cohort and the validation cohort. Most TCR sequences were observed very rarely across donors, whereas some public TCRs were present in many individuals. A few of the identified cytomegalovirus-associated TCR beta chains were confirmed in vitro to be specific for cytomegalovirus antigens. In a later analysis, TCRs clustered in the first cohort were found to also tend to co-occur in the roughly 120 validation repertoires, with 90% to 95% of cluster scores above 0. The validation cohort had no HLA typing available for a later analysis, so co-occurrence within that cohort was assessed over all 110 or so repertoires.

This clone was seen only a few times. This receptor's antigen is unknown. No much larger clonotype is one base removed from it; base qualities were not supplied. The sequencing sample was made of PBMCs. The sequence was collected from a woman younger than 45 in good health and CMV-seropositive. This chain joins TRBV4-2 to TRBJ1-3; TRBD1 is possibly the D segment (5 matching bases). The CDR3 protein sequence reads: CASSQEPQTGIYF. The nucleotide sequence is TGTGCCAGCAGCCAAGAACCCCAAACAGGCATATATTTT.